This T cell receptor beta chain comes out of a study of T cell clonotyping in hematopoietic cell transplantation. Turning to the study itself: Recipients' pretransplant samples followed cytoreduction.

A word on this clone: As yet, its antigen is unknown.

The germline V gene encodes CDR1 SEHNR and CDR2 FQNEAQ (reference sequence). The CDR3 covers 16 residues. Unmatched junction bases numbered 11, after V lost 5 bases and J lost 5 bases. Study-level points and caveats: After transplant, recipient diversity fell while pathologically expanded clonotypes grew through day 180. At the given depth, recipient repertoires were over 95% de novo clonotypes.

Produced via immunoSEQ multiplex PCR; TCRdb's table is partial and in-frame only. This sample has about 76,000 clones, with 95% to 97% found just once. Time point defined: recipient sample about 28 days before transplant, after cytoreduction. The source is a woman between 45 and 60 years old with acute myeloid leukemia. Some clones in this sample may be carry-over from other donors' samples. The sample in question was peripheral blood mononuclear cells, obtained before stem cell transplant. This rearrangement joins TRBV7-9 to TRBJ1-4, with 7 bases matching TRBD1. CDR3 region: CASSPGKGQSNEKLFF. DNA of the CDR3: TGTGCCAGCAGCCCGGGGAAGGGACAGTCAAATGAAAAACTGTTTTTT.